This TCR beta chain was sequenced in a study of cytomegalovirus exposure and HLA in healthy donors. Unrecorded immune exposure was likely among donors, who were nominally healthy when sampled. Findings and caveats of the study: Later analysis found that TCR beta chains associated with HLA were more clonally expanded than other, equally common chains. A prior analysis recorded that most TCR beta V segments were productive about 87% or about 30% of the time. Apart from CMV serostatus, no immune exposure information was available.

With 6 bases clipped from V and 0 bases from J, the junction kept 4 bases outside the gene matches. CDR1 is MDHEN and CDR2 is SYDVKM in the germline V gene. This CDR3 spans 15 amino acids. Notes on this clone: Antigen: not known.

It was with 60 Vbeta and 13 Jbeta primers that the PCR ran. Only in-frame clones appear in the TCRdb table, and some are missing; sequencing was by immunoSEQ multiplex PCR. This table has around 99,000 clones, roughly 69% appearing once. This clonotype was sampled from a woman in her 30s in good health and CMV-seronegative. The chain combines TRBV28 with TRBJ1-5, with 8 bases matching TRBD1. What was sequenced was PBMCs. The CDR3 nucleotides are TGTGCCAGCAGCTCGACAGGGGATAGCAATCAGCCCCAGCATTTT. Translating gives CASSSTGDSNQPQHF.